This T cell receptor beta chain was recorded in a study of CD8 T cells in Susac syndrome. This clonotype appeared once. Reverse transcription used roughly 0.5 to 1 ug RNA and random hexamers. TCRdb itself ran the immunoSEQ multiplex PCR reads through MiXCR, one entry per CDR3 protein. The sample yields 100,000 to 150,000 distinct CDR3 sequences, about 93% seen once. This CDR3 comprises 16 residues. The V gene's germline CDR1 is SGHRS and CDR2 YFSETQ. V was trimmed by 0 bases and J by 5 bases, leaving 17 bases between them. CD8+ and CD4+ T cells circulating in blood were sequenced for TCR beta. The sample comprised CD4+ T cells from PBMCs. The V call is TRBV5-1, the J call TRBJ2-5; possible D gene TRBD2, 6 bases. The receptor comes from a human donor in good health. The DNA for the CDR3 is TGCGCCAGCAGCTTGGGTACGGGACTCCTCAAGGAGACCCAGTACTTC. Amino acids: CASSLGTGLLKETQYF.